This TCR beta chain was identified in a study of blood T cell repertoires in COVID-19 (dated by TCRdb to the early 2020s). With regard to the full study: Samples from collaborators originated in the United States, Italy and Spain and spanned both the acute and convalescent phases of COVID-19. Where HLA class I and class II types were available, the types were taken from metadata supplied by the sample provider, not from assay-based typing. The samples were drawn from two sources: the first 160 participants of the ongoing ImmuneRACE study, and about 1,300 subjects contributed by 6 global collaborators. The dataset comprised deeply sampled blood TCRbeta repertoires from subjects exposed to, actively infected with, or recovered from COVID-19. The repertoires were made available in a free public database intended to serve as a resource for research on the immune response to SARS-CoV-2. The material from the prospective study consisted of cDNA or gDNA derived from T cells, B-cell-depleted T cells, or PBMCs. Nearly every sample came with metadata listing a de-identified subject ID, COVID-19 status, age in years and sex. General findings and caveats noted by the study authors: The amount of clinical and demographic metadata varied by source and participant and was provided uncurated.

About this clone itself: Its antigen has not been determined. No clone much larger than this one lies a single base away; base qualities are absent.

V and J lose 1 base and 1 base, and a span of 10 bases separates them. The germline V gene specifies SGHTA as CDR1 and FQGTGA as CDR2. The CDR3, from cysteine to phenylalanine, totals 15 residues. CDR3 DNA only is kept here, 45 bases in frame from base 1. TCRbeta CDR3 regions were amplified from genomic DNA using the immunoSEQ Assay, a bias-controlled multiplex PCR. The source study handled its data this way. The number of nucleated cells in each sample was estimated by amplification of reference gene primers within the assay. To quantify the absolute abundance of each unique TCRbeta CDR3 rearrangement, sequence reads were collapsed and filtered. Productive Simpson clonality was computed per sample as the square root of Simpson's diversity index over productive rearrangements. TCRdb stores this immuneACCESS table with in-frame sequences only. Part of the clones is absent; in the studies checked, under half of the shortfall reflects unresolved V genes, and no reason is known for the rest. V, J and clone size were drawn from that table, and D and trimming were deduced from the DNA. This sample holds about 280,000 clones; approximately 83% were observed only once. Together, the top ten hold 11% of the sample.

Collaborating institutions collected whole blood in K2EDTA tubes following their own protocols. For TCRbeta analysis, collaborators shipped samples in one of three forms: frozen whole blood, isolated PBMCs, or DNA extracted from either of those sample types. The sequence joins TRBV7-3 to TRBJ1-1; no confident D gene assignment can be made. The sequenced sample consisted of peripheral blood. This sequence was found in a woman in her 70s with acute or convalescent COVID-19. The CDR3: CASSLIGGENTEAFF. The nucleotide sequence is given as TGTGCCAGCAGCTTAATTGGCGGAGAGAACACTGAAGCTTTCTTT. Extended through the reference TRBV7-3 and TRBJ1-1 proteins, this CDR3 yields the full variable domain: GAGVSQTPSNKVTEKGKYVELRCDPISGHTALYWYRQSLGQGPEFLIYFQGTGAADDSGLPNDRFFAVRPEGSVSTLKIQRTERGDSAVYLCASSLIGGENTEAFFGQGTRLTVV.